Following are 27 T cell receptor beta chains from one sample sequenced in a study of cytomegalovirus exposure and HLA in healthy donors. Primers for the PCR totalled 60 Vbeta and 13 Jbeta. Assay used: immunoSEQ multiplex PCR; TCRdb lists only in-frame clones, some missing. The repertoire holds about 140,000 clones, 75% to 85% seen once, with around 2.5% in the top ten. Sequencing was done on a sample of PBMCs. The receptors stem from a man aged 45-65 years in good health and CMV-seronegative.

The V and J genes are TRBV6-1 and TRBJ2-3; TRBD2 aligns across 10 bases. The germline V gene encodes CDR1 MNHNS and CDR2 SASEGT. CDR3 length: 15 amino acids. The trim removed 3 bases at V and 4 bases at J, leaving 4 bases unmatched. The CDR3 DNA follows: TGTGCCAGCAGTGACAGCGGGGGGGCAGCAGATACGCAGTATTTT. It specifies CASSDSGGAADTQYF.

The chain uses TRBV6-1 and TRBJ1-3; 7 bases line up with TRBD1. V lost 7 bases and J lost 2; bases outside the gene matches: 11. This CDR3 comprises 16 residues. Germline CDR1 is MNHNS and CDR2 is SASEGT. CDR3 DNA: TGTGCCAGCAATGAGAGGACAGGTTCCCCTGGAAACACCATATATTTT. Translated: CASNERTGSPGNTIYF.

This chain joins TRBV19 and TRBJ2-1; D is unresolved. Deletions cut 4 bases from V and 4 bases from J, with 8 bases between. The germline CDR1 and CDR2 sequences are LNHDA and SQIVND (reference sequence). The CDR3 runs 13 residues. The CDR3: CASSTNSYNEQFF. The CDR3 DNA follows: TGTGCCAGTAGTACCAACAGTTACAATGAGCAGTTCTTC.

Turning to this clone: At one end the junction does not follow the germline gene, possibly because of a read error. V and J are TRBV7-7 and TRBJ2-3; D gene ambiguous. Germline V CDR1 and CDR2: SSHAT, FNYEAQ (reference sequence). This CDR3 region has 15 residues. CDR3 region: CASSLNGARTDTQYF. The CDR3 nucleotides are TGTGCTAGCAGCTTGAACGGAGCCCGCACAGATACGCAGTATTTT.

This rearrangement joins TRBV2 to TRBJ1-6; TRBD1 matches 7 bases. Per the germline V gene, CDR1 is SNHLY and CDR2 is FYNNEI. V lost 0 bases and J lost 8; bases outside the gene matches: 4. CDR3 length equals 15 residues. The CDR3 nucleotides are TGTGCCAGCAGTGAAGCGCAACAGGGGTATTCACCCCTCCACTTT. Its translation is CASSEAQQGYSPLHF. Full variable domain (rest looked up from reference TRBV2 and TRBJ1-6): EPEVTQTPSHQVTQMGQEVILRCVPISNHLYFYWYRQILGQKVEFLVSFYNNEISEKSEIFDDQFSVERPDGSNFTLKIRSTKLEDSAMYFCASSEAQQGYSPLHFGNGTRLTVT.

The genes are TRBV7-9 and TRBJ1-1; D call uncertain. The ends were cut back, 3 bases at V and 2 bases at J, with 13 bases in the middle. The CDR3 has 15 amino acids. Germline V gene sequence: CDR1 SEHNR, CDR2 FQNEAQ (reference sequence). CDR3 protein: CASSFPLLTNTEAFF. In nucleotides, the CDR3 is TGTGCCAGCAGCTTTCCTTTACTGACAAACACTGAAGCTTTCTTT.

This chain uses TRBV11-2 with TRBJ2-2, with D tentatively TRBD2 (5 bases). CDR1 is SGHAT and CDR2 is FQNNGV in the germline V gene. The ends were cut back, 1 base at V and 7 bases at J, with 13 bases in the middle. The CDR3 has 15 amino acids. The CDR3 sequence: CASSLVFRGIGELFF. As DNA, the CDR3 is TGTGCCAGCAGCTTAGTTTTTCGAGGGATCGGGGAGCTGTTTTTT.

The V gene is TRBV4-1, the J gene TRBJ2-7; a weak D match, TRBD2 (6 bases). The CDR3 runs 14 residues. The germline gives CDR1 MGHRA, CDR2 YSYEKL. V dropped 4 bases and J dropped 2 bases, with 12 bases sitting between them. The CDR3 sequence is CASSRVAAAYEQYF. The CDR3 DNA reads TGCGCCAGCAGCCGCGTAGCGGCTGCCTACGAGCAGTACTTC.

V and J are TRBV7-8 and TRBJ1-3; 7 bases agree with TRBD1. The CDR3 covers 14 residues. CDR1 is SGHVS and CDR2 is FQNEAQ in the germline V gene. J lost 7 bases, V lost 3 bases, and 6 bases had no gene match. The CDR3 DNA sequence: TGTGCCAGCAGCTTGGAACAGGGGTTTAACACCATATATTTT. Its protein product is CASSLEQGFNTIYF.

The rearrangement uses TRBV5-1 and TRBJ1-1, with 10 bases aligning to TRBD1. This CDR3 spans 16 amino acids. V lost 0 bases, J lost 0 bases, and 2 bases stayed unmatched. CDR1 and CDR2 (germline): SGHRS, YFSETQ. CDR3 coding DNA: TGCGCCAGCAGCTTGGACGGACAGGGGGTGAACACTGAAGCTTTCTTT. Translation gives CASSLDGQGVNTEAFF.

This chain links TRBV28 with TRBJ1-2; D call uncertain. Germline V gene lookup returns CDR1 MDHEN and CDR2 SYDVKM. The V end lost 6 bases, the J end lost 5 bases, and 19 bases lay between the germline ends. The CDR3 runs to 15 residues. The CDR3 nucleotides read TGTGCCAGCAGGGCGGGCTCGGAAAGAGGGTATGGCTACACCTTC. Amino acid sequence: CASRAGSERGYGYTF.

This rearrangement joins TRBV5-1 to TRBJ1-2; D possibly corresponds to TRBD1 (5 bases). V was cut by 2 bases and J by 4 bases, with 15 bases left in between. Looked up from germline, CDR1 is SGHRS and CDR2 is YFSETQ. The CDR3 is 15 amino acids. CDR3 loop: CASSFEGTNSYGYTF. The CDR3 coding sequence is TGCGCCAGCAGCTTCGAAGGGACTAACTCCTATGGCTACACCTTC.

This chain connects TRBV7-6 to TRBJ2-7; 10 nucleotides agree with TRBD1. The CDR3 has 14 amino acids. With 4 bases clipped from V and 4 bases from J, the junction kept 4 bases outside the gene matches. Germline V gives CDR1 SGHVS, CDR2 FNYEAQ. The CDR3 region has the DNA TGTGCCAGCAGCTCAGGGACAGGGGCATACGAGCAGTACTTC. Its translation: CASSSGTGAYEQYF.

The J gene is TRBJ2-7, the V gene TRBV6-6; tentatively, D is TRBD2 (6 bases). The germline V gene has CDR1 MNHNY and CDR2 SVGAGI (reference sequence). The CDR3 extends over 15 amino acids. Trimming removed 0 bases at V and 5 bases at J, with 14 bases between. The DNA of the CDR3 is TGTGCCAGCAGTTACTCGCCCCGGGAGCGTAACGAGCAGTACTTC. The encoded protein is CASSYSPRERNEQYF.

The CDR3 region has the DNA TGCAGCGTGAGACAGGGGACCCGTTCTGATAGCAATCAGCCCCAGCATTTT. Amino acids: CSVRQGTRSDSNQPQHF. The chain combines TRBV29-1 with TRBJ1-5; 8 bases are a match to TRBD1. Trimming removed 6 bases from V and 0 bases from J; junction bases left unmatched: 13. CDR1 SQVTM and CDR2 ANQGSEA come from the germline V gene. The CDR3 contains 17 residues. Full variable domain (outside the CDR3, taken from reference TRBV29-1 and TRBJ1-5): SAVISQKPSRDICQRGTSLTIQCQVDSQVTMMFWYRQQPGQSLTLIATANQGSEATYESGFVIDKFPISRPNLTFSTLTVSNMSPEDSSIYLCSVRQGTRSDSNQPQHFGDGTRLSIL.

The chain has TRBV5-5 and TRBJ2-7; D unresolved. Trimming shortened V by 6 bases and J by 4 bases, and 17 bases separated the two germline ends. The length of the CDR3 is 14 residues. Germline V gene sequence: CDR1 SGHKS, CDR2 YYEKEE (reference sequence). In DNA, the CDR3 is TGTGCCAGCACCTCTTTGTCAGGTCGATACGAGCAGTACTTC. It codes for CASTSLSGRYEQYF.

This chain links TRBV19 with TRBJ2-7; perhaps TRBD1 as D (5 bases). The V gene's germline CDR1 is LNHDA and CDR2 SQIVND (reference sequence). V was shortened by 3 bases and J by 3 bases, with 15 bases between the two germline ends. CDR3 length equals 15 residues. The CDR3 loop reads CASSMWSQGIYEQYF. CDR3 bases: TGTGCCAGTAGTATGTGGTCCCAGGGTATCTACGAGCAGTACTTC.

The chain is built from TRBV6-5 and TRBJ2-3; D not resolved. The CDR3 spans 16 residues. V was trimmed by 0 bases and J by 1 base, leaving 11 bases between them. CDR1 is MNHEY and CDR2 is SVGAGI in the germline V gene. Here the CDR3 reads CASSYSSLRRTDTQYF. CDR3 bases: TGTGCCAGCAGTTACTCGTCTTTGCGGCGCACAGATACGCAGTATTTT.

The chain combines TRBV30 with TRBJ1-5, with 10 bases matching TRBD1. The V gene end was trimmed by 4 bases and the J gene end by 5 bases; junction bases not matched to a gene: 11. The CDR3 loop spans 16 amino acids. The V gene's germline CDR1 is GTSNPN and CDR2 SVGIG (reference sequence). The CDR3 DNA sequence: TGTGCCTGGAATTCCGGGACAGGGGTAGGCCATCAGCCCCAGCATTTT. This sequence encodes CAWNSGTGVGHQPQHF.

This chain joins TRBV5-1 and TRBJ2-7; 7 nucleotides match TRBD1. In germline, CDR1 is SGHRS, CDR2 YFSETQ. The CDR3 runs 13 residues. With V trimmed by 4 bases and J by 5 bases, 6 bases remained unmatched. In DNA, the CDR3 is TGCGCCAGCAGCCTGGGACAGATAAACGAGCAGTACTTC. The encoded protein is CASSLGQINEQYF.

This clone was recorded only once. V usage is TRBV7-6 and J usage is TRBJ2-3; 8 nucleotides line up with TRBD2. Germline V gene sequence: CDR1 SGHVS, CDR2 FNYEAQ. The V segment lost 5 bases and the J segment 2 bases; nucleotides outside the gene matches: 9. The CDR3 is 16 amino acids. In nucleotides, the CDR3 is TGTGCCAGCAGCGCCGGACTAGCAATCTCCACAGATACGCAGTATTTT. Translating gives CASSAGLAISTDTQYF.

V is TRBV5-8 and J is TRBJ1-3; TRBD1 matches at 8 bases. The V gene's germline CDR1 is SGHTS and CDR2 YDEGEE. The CDR3 totals 14 residues. The V gene end was trimmed by 4 bases and the J gene end by 3 bases; junction bases not matched to a gene: 3. CDR3 in DNA: TGTGCCAGCAGCCGGGGACAGGTTGGAAACACCATATATTTT. The encoded protein is CASSRGQVGNTIYF.

Only one count was recorded for this clone. The rearrangement uses TRBV5-6 and TRBJ2-2; 10 positions match TRBD2. V lost 4 bases and J lost 3; bases outside the gene matches: 6. CDR1 and CDR2 (germline): SGHDT, YYEEEE. CDR3 length: 16 amino acids. CDR3 amino acids: CASSPWTSGYTGELFF. Here the CDR3 DNA reads TGTGCCAGCAGCCCTTGGACTAGCGGATACACCGGGGAGCTGTTTTTT.

In DNA form, the CDR3 reads TGTGCCAGCAGTCGTACAGGAGAAGCTAACTATGGCTACACCTTC. It yields the protein CASSRTGEANYGYTF. V and J are TRBV2 and TRBJ1-2; D perhaps matches TRBD1 (5 bases). The V end was cut by 5 bases, the J end by 0 bases, with 13 bases between. This CDR3 contains 15 residues. Germline values: CDR1 SNHLY, CDR2 FYNNEI.

As concerns this clone: Other DNA sequences in the same sample also yield this CDR3. The chain joins TRBV5-6 to TRBJ2-3; D is possibly TRBD1 (6 bases). The CDR3 is made up of 15 amino acids. Trimming pared 0 bases from V and 0 bases from J, leaving 8 bases between. Germline V gene data show CDR1 as SGHDT and CDR2 as YYEEEE. The CDR3 reads CASSLGRGSTDTQYF. CDR3 bases: TGTGCCAGCAGCTTGGGCAGGGGAAGCACAGATACGCAGTATTTT.

J is TRBJ2-1 and V is TRBV5-1, with 7 bases fitting TRBD2. V shed 2 bases and J 6 bases; nucleotides not matched to a gene: 5. Germline V CDR1 and CDR2: SGHRS, YFSETQ. There are 14 residues in the CDR3. The DNA of the CDR3 is TGCGCCAGCAGCTTTTCGGGAGGACCCAATGAGCAGTTCTTC. It specifies CASSFSGGPNEQFF.

This chain connects TRBV7-9 to TRBJ2-5, with D unclear. The germline gives CDR1 SEHNR, CDR2 FQNEAQ (reference sequence). CDR3 length equals 14 residues. Trimming left V 4 bases short and J 2 bases short, with 11 bases between. CDR3: CASSSDTSQETQYF. In nucleotides, the CDR3 is TGTGCCAGCAGCTCAGACACGTCGCAAGAGACCCAGTACTTC.